The source of this TCR beta chain is a study of CD8 T cells in ankylosing spondylitis. The study's findings and limits: Reactive arthritis synovial fluid and blood were previously reported to contain some motif variants. Blood of patients with ankylosing spondylitis appeared to be characterized by a TCR beta motif of eight highly homologous variants. Significantly higher representation of disease-linked clones was reported for matched ankylosing spondylitis synovial fluid.

A word on this clonotype: Its target is not known.

Quantitative 5'-RACE with molecular barcodes was used to make the TCR beta libraries. From the 5' RACE reads, TCRdb called clonotypes with MiXCR, one entry per CDR3 protein. The sample includes 700,000 to 850,000 distinct CDR3 sequences, 12% of them seen just once. Sequenced material: blood, either unsorted or a sorted T cell fraction (not recorded which). The sequence came from a male donor with ankylosing spondylitis.

The CDR3 DNA reads as TGTGCCAGCTCACCTGGTCAGGGGGTGTATTATGGCTACACCTTC. Its translation: CASSPGQGVYYGYTF. The J gene is TRBJ1-2, the V gene TRBV18; TRBD1 aligns across 7 bases. This CDR3 is 15 amino acids long. The germline V gene encodes CDR1 KGHSH and CDR2 LQKENI. V lost 3 bases and J lost 5; bases outside the gene matches: 9.